These 30 T cell receptor beta chains were sequenced from one sample in a study of T cells in tuberculosis. Using immunoSEQ multiplex PCR, the repertoire was profiled, and TCRdb retains in-frame clones only, with some absent. The sample records 30,000 or so clones, roughly 96% being singletons. The material sequenced was PBMCs. The receptors stem from a donor between 10 and 35 years old with latent tuberculosis or without tuberculosis infection.

The J gene is TRBJ2-2, the V gene TRBV7-9; 10 bases line up with TRBD1. V gave up 4 bases and J gave up 6 bases; unmatched junction bases: 5. This CDR3 is built from 15 residues. CDR1 and CDR2 (germline): SEHNR, FQNEAQ (reference sequence). Here the CDR3 DNA reads TGTGCCAGCAGCTATGGGACAGGGGTATCCGGGGAGCTGTTTTTT. This codes for CASSYGTGVSGELFF.

The chain recombines TRBV6-6 with TRBJ2-1, with 12 bases fitting TRBD2. Trimming cost V 7 bases and J 7 bases; bases outside gene matches: 8. This CDR3 has 15 residues. Germline V gene data show CDR1 as MNHNY and CDR2 as SVGAGI (reference sequence). The DNA of the CDR3 is TGTGCCAGCACCAAATCTAGCGGGGGGGGGAATGAGCAGTTCTTC. The encoded protein is CASTKSSGGGNEQFF.

The CDR3 DNA is TGTGCCAGCAGCCGGCAAAACACTGAAGCTTTCTTT. It translates to CASSRQNTEAFF. The rearrangement uses TRBV4-2 and TRBJ1-1, with unresolved D. Per germline, CDR1 LGHNA and CDR2 YNFKEQ. The CDR3 length is 12 residues. V was pared by 4 bases and J by 2 bases, with 5 bases between.

This sequence joins TRBV19 and TRBJ1-1; tentative D call: TRBD1 (5 bases). The CDR3 contains 14 residues. The V end was cut by 7 bases, the J end by 0 bases, with 12 bases between. From germline, CDR1 is LNHDA and CDR2 SQIVND (reference sequence). CDR3: CASTPAGLNTEAFF. CDR3 DNA: TGTGCCAGTACCCCGGCAGGGCTGAACACTGAAGCTTTCTTT.

The V call is TRBV27, the J call TRBJ2-1; 8 bases match TRBD2. The CDR3 covers 12 residues. The V segment lost 5 bases and the J segment 9 bases; nucleotides outside the gene matches: 3. Germline V CDR1 and CDR2: MNHEY, SMNVEV (reference sequence). CDR3 nucleotide sequence: TGTGCCAGCAGTCTTAGCGGGATTGAGCAGTTCTTC. Its translation is CASSLSGIEQFF.

The rearrangement links TRBV6-5 to TRBJ2-7, with TRBD1 identical over 8 bases. This CDR3 region has 14 residues. From germline, CDR1 is MNHEY and CDR2 SVGAGI. The J segment lost 3 bases and the V segment lost 6 bases, leaving 7 bases of the junction unmatched. The chain's CDR3 is CASSRTGKVYEQYF. CDR3 nucleotides: TGTGCCAGCAGCCGGACAGGGAAGGTCTACGAGCAGTACTTC.

J is TRBJ2-7 and V is TRBV6-1, with 7 positions matching TRBD1. The CDR3 sequence is 16 residues long. Germline V CDR1 and CDR2: MNHNS, SASEGT. V shed 1 base, J shed 4 bases, and the junction held 10 bases outside the gene matches. As DNA, the CDR3 is TGTGCCAGCAGTGAAGTAGGATTAGGGGGCGGATACGAGCAGTACTTC. Translation: CASSEVGLGGGYEQYF.

CDR3 region: CATSRETLGSGELFF. CDR3 nucleotide sequence: TGTGCCACCAGCAGAGAGACGCTGGGGAGCGGGGAGCTGTTTTTT. The chain is built from TRBV15 and TRBJ2-2; perhaps TRBD2 as D (5 bases). Germline-derived CDR1 and CDR2 are LNHNV and YYDKDF (reference sequence). This CDR3 is built from 15 residues. Trimming shortened V by 0 bases and J by 7 bases, and 12 bases separated the two germline ends.

The V and J genes are TRBV9 and TRBJ2-6; D gene uncertain. CDR3 size: 16 residues. Between the trimmed V and J ends, which lost 4 bases and 0 bases, there was a span of 11 bases. Looked up from germline, CDR1 is SGDLS and CDR2 is YYNGEE. CDR3 sequence (DNA): TGTGCCAGCAGCCCCAGACTGGGCTCTGGGGCCAACGTCCTGACTTTC. This sequence encodes CASSPRLGSGANVLTF.

As for this clone: At one end, the junction sequence differs from germline, possibly due to a read error. The V call is TRBV19, the J call TRBJ2-1; TRBD2 agrees at 14 bases. Germline lookup yields CDR1 LNHDA and CDR2 SQIVND (reference sequence). The CDR3 is made up of 13 amino acids. In DNA form, the CDR3 reads TGTGCCAGTAGTACGGGACTAGCGGGAGTGTGGGTCTTC. Translating gives CASSTGLAGVWVF.

For the CDR3, the DNA is TGTGCCAGCTCGGGGGTGGGCTACGAGCAGTACTTC. As protein: CASSGVGYEQYF. The chain joins TRBV5-6 to TRBJ2-7; a weak D match, TRBD2 (6 bases). The CDR3 is 12 residues long. With 7 bases removed from V and 3 bases from J, the gap between germline ends came to 11 bases. The germline CDR1 and CDR2 sequences are SGHDT and YYEEEE.

This clone was detected once. The rearrangement uses TRBV5-5 and TRBJ2-7, with 8 bases aligning to TRBD1. This CDR3 has 15 residues. V was clipped by 2 bases and J by 6 bases; unmatched bases: 10. Germline CDR1 reads SGHKS; CDR2 reads YYEKEE (reference sequence). The CDR3: CASSFRDRRHSEQYF. The CDR3 bases are TGTGCCAGCAGCTTCCGGGACAGGAGGCATAGCGAGCAGTACTTC.

The V call is TRBV11-2, the J call TRBJ1-1; tentatively, D is TRBD1 (6 bases). The CDR3 runs to 18 residues. The V gene's germline CDR1 is SGHAT and CDR2 FQNNGV. V lost 3 bases and J lost 0, with 20 bases in between. The CDR3 nucleotides are TGTGCCAGCAGCTTGGGCTGGCCCCCAAGGGGGATGAACACTGAAGCTTTCTTT. Residues: CASSLGWPPRGMNTEAFF.

The V call is TRBV10-3, the J call TRBJ2-1, with TRBD1 matching over 8 bases. Trimming removed 2 bases from V and 7 bases from J; junction bases left unmatched: 10. CDR3 length equals 16 residues. Germline V gene lookup returns CDR1 ENHRY and CDR2 SYGVKD. For the CDR3, the DNA is TGTGCCATCAGTGAGATCCGGCAGGGGGCACGAAATGAGCAGTTCTTC. It yields the protein CAISEIRQGARNEQFF.

The V gene is TRBV6-5, the J gene TRBJ1-4; weak D call: TRBD1 (5 bases). The V end lost 4 bases, the J end lost 6 bases, and 9 bases lay between the germline ends. Germline CDR1 is MNHEY and CDR2 is SVGAGI. This CDR3 region has 13 residues. CDR3 sequence reads: CASSFAGYEKLFF. CDR3 nucleotide sequence: TGTGCCAGCAGTTTTGCAGGGTATGAAAAACTGTTTTTT.

The gene calls are TRBV4-2 and TRBJ1-3; D gene unclear. The CDR3 covers 13 residues. Per germline, CDR1 LGHNA and CDR2 YNFKEQ. V was cut by 1 base and J by 4 bases, with 5 bases left in between. The CDR3 protein is CASSQGEGNTIYF. DNA for the CDR3: TGTGCCAGCAGCCAAGGAGAGGGAAACACCATATATTTT.

CDR3 protein: CASTRTLGNEQFF. CDR3 bases: TGTGCCAGTACCCGGACTCTTGGGAATGAGCAGTTCTTC. V gene TRBV19 combines with J gene TRBJ2-1, with D maybe TRBD2 (5 bases). Germline V lookup: CDR1 LNHDA, CDR2 SQIVND (reference sequence). The CDR3 extends over 13 amino acids. Trimming shortened V by 7 bases and J by 7 bases, and 14 bases separated the two germline ends.

The sample holds one count of this clone. V usage is TRBV20-1 and J usage is TRBJ1-2, with 7 bases lining up with TRBD1. The CDR3 contains 11 residues. Germline values: CDR1 DFQATT, CDR2 SNEGSKA (reference sequence). After removal of 5 bases from V and 11 bases from J, the junction contained 8 bases not matched to a gene. The CDR3 sequence: CSAPGTVTYTF. The CDR3 DNA reads as TGCAGTGCTCCCGGGACAGTAACGTACACCTTC.

The CDR3 region has the DNA TGTGCCAGCAGCTTCACCGGACTAGGGGGCAATGAGCAGTTCTTC. It specifies CASSFTGLGGNEQFF. The chain is built from TRBV7-3 and TRBJ2-1, with D possibly matching TRBD2 (7 bases). V was shortened by 3 bases and J by 6 bases, with 15 bases between the two germline ends. Germline V gene lookup returns CDR1 SGHTA and CDR2 FQGTGA. There are 15 residues in the CDR3.

The chain recombines TRBV19 with TRBJ1-1; the match to TRBD1 covers 7 bases. This CDR3 has 17 amino acids. Germline loops: CDR1 LNHDA, CDR2 SQIVND (reference sequence). After removal of 5 bases from V and 0 bases from J, the junction contained 12 bases not matched to a gene. For the CDR3, the DNA is TGTGCCAGTAGTCCAACGGGACAGACGCCATTGAACACTGAAGCTTTCTTT. It is translated as CASSPTGQTPLNTEAFF.

V gene TRBV21-1 combines with J gene TRBJ2-7; TRBD2, the table's D call, was not compared with the DNA. TRBV21-1 is a recognized pseudogene. The CDR3 loop spans 15 amino acids. CDR3 DNA sequence: TGTGCCAGCAGGGGACTAGCGGGAGGATCCTACGAGCAGTACTTC. The encoded protein is CASRGLAGGSYEQYF.

The chain employs TRBV6-1 and TRBJ2-1; maybe TRBD2 (7 bases). V lost 1 base and J lost 9, with 16 bases in between. The CDR3 sequence is 15 residues long. Germline V gene sequence: CDR1 MNHNS, CDR2 SASEGT. In DNA form, the CDR3 reads TGTGCCAGCAGTGAAGGGGGGGGCCTCAAGGGTGAGCAGTTCTTC. As protein: CASSEGGGLKGEQFF.

V usage is TRBV5-1 and J usage is TRBJ2-1, with a tentative D call TRBD1 (6 bases). Per germline, CDR1 SGHRS and CDR2 YFSETQ. Trimming pared 4 bases from V and 0 bases from J, leaving 14 bases between. The CDR3 has 16 residues. In DNA, the CDR3 is TGCGCCAGCAGCCCGGTAGGGGGTACCTCCTACAATGAGCAGTTCTTC. Translating gives CASSPVGGTSYNEQFF.

V usage is TRBV27 and J usage is TRBJ2-7; no firm D call. Germline CDR1 and CDR2: MNHEY and SMNVEV (reference sequence). The CDR3 runs 12 residues. V lost 6 bases, J lost 0 bases, and 6 bases lay in between. The chain's CDR3 is CASRSPSYEQYF. In DNA, the CDR3 is TGTGCCAGCAGATCTCCCTCCTACGAGCAGTACTTC.

The rearrangement uses TRBV28 and TRBJ1-2; TRBD1 is a possible D gene (6 bases). Trimming removed 6 bases at V and 6 bases at J, with 20 bases between. CDR3 length equals 15 residues. Germline CDR1 is MDHEN and CDR2 is SYDVKM. The CDR3 nucleotides read TGTGCCAGCAGCGAACAGGGCCAGGGAAGGAATGGCTACACCTTC. Translation: CASSEQGQGRNGYTF.

V gene TRBV5-8 combines with J gene TRBJ1-2, with D possibly being TRBD1 (5 bases). CDR3 length equals 12 residues. Germline V gene lookup returns CDR1 SGHTS and CDR2 YDEGEE. V was pared by 1 base and J by 10 bases, with 11 bases between. Written as DNA, the CDR3 is TGTGCCAGCAGCTTGATTGACAGAGCCTACACCTTC. This encodes CASSLIDRAYTF.

The chain combines TRBV4-1 with TRBJ2-3, with 11 bases matching TRBD2. The CDR3 is 18 residues long. Germline V gene lookup returns CDR1 MGHRA and CDR2 YSYEKL. V shed 1 base, J shed 1 base, and the junction held 7 bases outside the gene matches. The CDR3 loop reads CASSQAFLAGGGTDTQYF. The CDR3 DNA reads TGCGCCAGCAGCCAAGCTTTCTTAGCGGGGGGGGGCACAGATACGCAGTATTTT.

The chain couples TRBV5-8 to TRBJ1-2; 9 bases line up with TRBD1. V was pared by 4 bases and J by 1 base, with 14 bases of the junction left unmatched. The CDR3 totals 18 residues. Germline-derived CDR1 and CDR2 are SGHTS and YDEGEE. CDR3 sequence reads: CASSRHTGGAAFNYGYTF. The CDR3 region has the DNA TGTGCCAGCAGCCGTCATACAGGGGGCGCCGCCTTTAACTATGGCTACACCTTC.

This chain uses TRBV19 with TRBJ2-3; possible D gene TRBD2, 6 bases. Germline V lookup: CDR1 LNHDA, CDR2 SQIVND (reference sequence). The CDR3 consists of 15 residues. Trimming took 4 bases from V and 2 from J, leaving 13 bases between them. The chain's CDR3 is CASSRNGGVTDTQYF. The CDR3 DNA sequence: TGTGCCAGTAGTAGGAATGGCGGGGTCACAGATACGCAGTATTTT. The variable domain in full, completed from reference TRBV19 and TRBJ2-3, reads DGGITQSPKYLFRKEGQNVTLSCEQNLNHDAMYWYRQDPGQGLRLIYYSQIVNDFQKGDIAEGYSVSREKKESFPLTVTSAQKNPTAFYLCASSRNGGVTDTQYFGPGTRLTVL.

This CDR3 is CASSSTRGLAGAGDTQYF. The CDR3 nucleotides read TGTGCCAGCAGCTCAACCAGGGGACTAGCGGGGGCGGGAGATACGCAGTATTTT. The chain uses TRBV11-2 and TRBJ2-3; 14 bases are a match to TRBD2. Germline lookup yields CDR1 SGHAT and CDR2 FQNNGV. This CDR3 has 18 residues. V trimming: 4 bases; J trimming: 5 bases; junction bases outside the gene matches: 11.